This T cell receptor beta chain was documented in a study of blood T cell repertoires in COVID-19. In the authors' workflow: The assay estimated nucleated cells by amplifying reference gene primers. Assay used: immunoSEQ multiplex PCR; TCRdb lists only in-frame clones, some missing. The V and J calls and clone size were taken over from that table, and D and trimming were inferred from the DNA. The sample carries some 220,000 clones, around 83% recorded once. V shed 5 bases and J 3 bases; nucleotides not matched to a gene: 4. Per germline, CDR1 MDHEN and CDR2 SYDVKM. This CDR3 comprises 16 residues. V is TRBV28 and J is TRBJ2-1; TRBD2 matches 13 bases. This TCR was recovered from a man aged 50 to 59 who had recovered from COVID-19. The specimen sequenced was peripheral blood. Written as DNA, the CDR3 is TGTGCCAGCAGTCTAAGGACTAGCGGGGGCTACAATGAGCAGTTCTTC. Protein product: CASSLRTSGGYNEQFF.